This T cell receptor (beta chain) was identified in a study of T cell responses to AZD1222 COVID-19 vaccine. Sequencing used immunoSEQ multiplex PCR; TCRdb keeps in-frame clones, though not all of them. The top ten clones hold roughly 4.8% of a sample with under 100,000 clones, approximately 91% of them seen once. CDR1 and CDR2 from the germline V gene are SNHLY and FYNNEI. The CDR3 has 17 residues. V lost 6 bases to trimming and J lost 3 bases; unmatched junction nucleotides: 7. A single count supports this clone. The sequence was obtained from an adult in good health. This material consisted of peripheral blood, taken on day 0 of AZD1222 vaccination. The chain uses TRBV2 and TRBJ2-1; 14 bases are a match to TRBD2. The chain's CDR3 is CASRTTSGGARYNEQFF. DNA for the CDR3: TGTGCCAGCAGAACGACTAGCGGGGGGGCCCGCTACAATGAGCAGTTCTTC.